The present entry profiles one TCR beta chain with its context. Its antigen is currently unknown. The data were taken from a study of shared clonotypes between healthy human individuals. Study-level findings and limits: All-four-donor shared clonotypes had higher generation probabilities than non-shared clonotypes did. Sharing across four donors was seen in 4% to 6.5% of naive CD4 clonotypes.

V lost 6 bases and J 1 base, leaving 13 bases between the germline ends. CDR1 and CDR2 (germline): MNHEY, SVGAGI. This CDR3 region has 14 residues. The run depth of the assay was deep. The protocol was immunoSEQ multiplex PCR, while the TCRdb copy is restricted to in-frame clones and leaves out a portion. The table includes fewer than 1.4 million clones, about four fifths detected once. The sequenced sample was memory CD4+ T cells from PBMCs. Stated subset: CD45RA-negative fraction. The TCR originated in a man between 18 and 35 years old in good health. Some clones in this sample may be carry-over from other donors' samples. The chain joins TRBV6-5 to TRBJ2-7, with TRBD1 as a possible D gene (6 bases). CDR3 DNA: TGTGCCAGCAGCAAACAGGGCAATTCCTACGAGCAGTACTTC. Translation: CASSKQGNSYEQYF.